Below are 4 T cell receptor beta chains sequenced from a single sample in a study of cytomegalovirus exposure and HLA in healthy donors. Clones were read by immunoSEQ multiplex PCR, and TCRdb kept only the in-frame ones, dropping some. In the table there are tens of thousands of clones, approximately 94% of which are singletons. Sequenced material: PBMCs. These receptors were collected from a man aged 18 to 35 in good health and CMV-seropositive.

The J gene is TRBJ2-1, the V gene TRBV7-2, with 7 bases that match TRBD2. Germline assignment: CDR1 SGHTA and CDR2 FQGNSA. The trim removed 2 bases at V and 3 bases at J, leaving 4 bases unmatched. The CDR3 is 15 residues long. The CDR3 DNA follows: TGTGCCAGCAGCTTACTAGCGGCGGACTACAATGAGCAGTTCTTC. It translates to CASSLLAADYNEQFF.

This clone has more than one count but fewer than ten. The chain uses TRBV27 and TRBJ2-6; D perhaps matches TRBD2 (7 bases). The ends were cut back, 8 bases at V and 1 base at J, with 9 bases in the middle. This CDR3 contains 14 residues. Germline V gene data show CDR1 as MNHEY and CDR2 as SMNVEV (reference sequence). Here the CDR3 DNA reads TGTGCCAGCGGGAGGGGGTCTGGGGCCAACGTCCTGACTTTC. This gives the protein CASGRGSGANVLTF.

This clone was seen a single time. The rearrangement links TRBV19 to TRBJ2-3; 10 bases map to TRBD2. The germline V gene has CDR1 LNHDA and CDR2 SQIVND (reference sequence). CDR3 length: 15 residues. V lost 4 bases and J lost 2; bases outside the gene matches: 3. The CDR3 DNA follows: TGTGCCAGTAGTAGGACTAGCGGAACCACAGATACGCAGTATTTT. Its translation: CASSRTSGTTDTQYF.

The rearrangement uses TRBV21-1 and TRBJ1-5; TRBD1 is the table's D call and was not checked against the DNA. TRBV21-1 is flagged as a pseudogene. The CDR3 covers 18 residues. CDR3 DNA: TGTGCCAGCAGCCAAACAGAAAAGGTTTACATTAGCAATCAGCCCCAGCATTTT. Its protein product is CASSQTEKVYISNQPQHF.